This T cell receptor (beta chain) was sequenced in a study of Ad26.COV2.S vaccination and SARS-CoV-2 variants. The CDR3 runs 13 residues. The germline V gene encodes CDR1 DFQATT and CDR2 SNEGSKA (reference sequence). Losses at the gene ends were 5 bases for V and 4 bases for J; bases not matched to a gene: 7. This sample's treatment: 15 to 20 received Ad26.COV2.S at low or high dose, single or two shots; 5 received placebo; per-sample allocation not given. All samples were drawn on day 63, counting from the first vaccine or placebo injection. Libraries were prepared by immunoSEQ multiplex PCR; TCRdb keeps only in-frame clonotypes and omits some of them. This sample has over 400,000 clones, with about 92% found just once.

This receptor was identified in a person between 18 and 59 years old who received the Ad26.COV2.S COVID-19 vaccine or a placebo. V and J are TRBV20-1 and TRBJ2-5; TRBD1 aligns across 7 bases. Material: peripheral blood, obtained in a trial of Ad26.COV2.S vaccine versus placebo. The CDR3 region is CSACDRAGETQYF. CDR3 nucleotide sequence: TGCAGTGCTTGTGACAGGGCTGGAGAGACCCAGTACTTC.